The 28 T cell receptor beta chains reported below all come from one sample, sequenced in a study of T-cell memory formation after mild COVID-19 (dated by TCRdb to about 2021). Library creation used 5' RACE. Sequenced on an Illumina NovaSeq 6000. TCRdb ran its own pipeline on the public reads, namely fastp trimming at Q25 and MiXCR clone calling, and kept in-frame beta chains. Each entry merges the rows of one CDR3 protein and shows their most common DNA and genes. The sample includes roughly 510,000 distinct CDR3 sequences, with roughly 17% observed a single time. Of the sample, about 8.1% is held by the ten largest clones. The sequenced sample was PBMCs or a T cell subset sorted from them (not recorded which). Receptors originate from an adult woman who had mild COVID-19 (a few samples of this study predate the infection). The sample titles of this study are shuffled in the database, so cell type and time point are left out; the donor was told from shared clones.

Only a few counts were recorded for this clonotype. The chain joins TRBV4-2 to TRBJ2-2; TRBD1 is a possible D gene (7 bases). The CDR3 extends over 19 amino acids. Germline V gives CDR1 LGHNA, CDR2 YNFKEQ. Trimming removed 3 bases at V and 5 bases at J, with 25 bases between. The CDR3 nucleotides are TGTGCCAGCAGCCAGCCTTTGGGCCAGGGGGGTTTGGGAACCGGGGAGCTGTTTTTT. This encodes CASSQPLGQGGLGTGELFF.

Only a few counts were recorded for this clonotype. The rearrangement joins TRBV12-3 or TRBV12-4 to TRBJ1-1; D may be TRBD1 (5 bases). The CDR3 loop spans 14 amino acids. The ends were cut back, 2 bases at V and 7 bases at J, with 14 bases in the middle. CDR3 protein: CASSLKTLGGEAFF. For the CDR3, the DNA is TGTGCCAGCAGTTTAAAGACTTTGGGGGGTGAAGCTTTCTTT.

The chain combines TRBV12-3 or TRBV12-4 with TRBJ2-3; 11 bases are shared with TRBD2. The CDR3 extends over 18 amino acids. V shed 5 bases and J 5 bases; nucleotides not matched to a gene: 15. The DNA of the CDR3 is TGTGCCAGCAGTCATCCGGGACTAGCGGTACCCTTTCTAGATACGCAGTATTTT. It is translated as CASSHPGLAVPFLDTQYF.

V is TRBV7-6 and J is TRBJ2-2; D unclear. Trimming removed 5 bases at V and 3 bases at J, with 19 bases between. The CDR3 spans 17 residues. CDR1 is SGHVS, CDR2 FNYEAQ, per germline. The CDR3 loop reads CASSLVPDQPYTGELFF. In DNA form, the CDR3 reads TGTGCCAGCAGCCTAGTCCCGGACCAGCCATACACCGGGGAGCTGTTTTTT. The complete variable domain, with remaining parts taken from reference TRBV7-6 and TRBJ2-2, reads GAGVSQSPRYKVTKRGQDVALRCDPISGHVSLYWYRQALGQGPEFLTYFNYEAQQDKSGLPNDRFSAERPEGSISTLTIQRTEQRDSAMYRCASSLVPDQPYTGELFFGEGSRLTVL.

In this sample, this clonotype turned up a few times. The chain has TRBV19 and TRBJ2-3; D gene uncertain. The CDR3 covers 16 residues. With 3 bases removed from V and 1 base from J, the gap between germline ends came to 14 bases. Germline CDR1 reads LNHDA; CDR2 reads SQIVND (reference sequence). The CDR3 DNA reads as TGTGCCAGTAGTATTGGGGTCCCAGTACGCACAGATACGCAGTATTTT. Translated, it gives CASSIGVPVRTDTQYF. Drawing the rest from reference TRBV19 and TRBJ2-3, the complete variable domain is DGGITQSPKYLFRKEGQNVTLSCEQNLNHDAMYWYRQDPGQGLRLIYYSQIVNDFQKGDIAEGYSVSREKKESFPLTVTSAQKNPTAFYLCASSIGVPVRTDTQYFGPGTRLTVL.

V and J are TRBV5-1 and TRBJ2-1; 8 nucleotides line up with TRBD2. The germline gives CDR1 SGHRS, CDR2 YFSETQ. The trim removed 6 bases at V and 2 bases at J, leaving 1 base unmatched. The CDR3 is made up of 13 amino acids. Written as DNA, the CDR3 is TGCGCCAGCAAACTAGCGGCCTACAATGAGCAGTTCTTC. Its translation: CASKLAAYNEQFF.

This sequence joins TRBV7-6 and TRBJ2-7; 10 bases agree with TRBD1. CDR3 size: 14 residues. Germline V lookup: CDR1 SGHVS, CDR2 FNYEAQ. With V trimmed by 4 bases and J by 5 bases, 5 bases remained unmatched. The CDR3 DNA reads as TGTGCCAGCAGCTCAACGGGACAGGGGAACGAGCAGTACTTC. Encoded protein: CASSSTGQGNEQYF.

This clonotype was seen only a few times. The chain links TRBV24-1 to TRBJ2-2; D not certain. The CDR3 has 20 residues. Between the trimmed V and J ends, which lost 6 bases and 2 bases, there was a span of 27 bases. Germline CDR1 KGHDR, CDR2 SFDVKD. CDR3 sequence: CATSLSHRVTAATNTGELFF. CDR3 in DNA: TGTGCCACCAGTCTATCACATAGAGTAACCGCGGCCACTAACACCGGGGAGCTGTTTTTT.

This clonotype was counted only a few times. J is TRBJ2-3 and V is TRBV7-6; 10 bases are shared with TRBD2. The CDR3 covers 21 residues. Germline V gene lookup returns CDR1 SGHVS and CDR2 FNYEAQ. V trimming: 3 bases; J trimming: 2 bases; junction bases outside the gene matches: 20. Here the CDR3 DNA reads TGTGCCAGCAGCTTTGCCCCAAGCGGGGGGGCCGATAAGGTCCCCACAGATACGCAGTATTTT. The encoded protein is CASSFAPSGGADKVPTDTQYF. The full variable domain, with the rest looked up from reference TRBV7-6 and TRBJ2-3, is GAGVSQSPRYKVTKRGQDVALRCDPISGHVSLYWYRQALGQGPEFLTYFNYEAQQDKSGLPNDRFSAERPEGSISTLTIQRTEQRDSAMYRCASSFAPSGGADKVPTDTQYFGPGTRLTVL.

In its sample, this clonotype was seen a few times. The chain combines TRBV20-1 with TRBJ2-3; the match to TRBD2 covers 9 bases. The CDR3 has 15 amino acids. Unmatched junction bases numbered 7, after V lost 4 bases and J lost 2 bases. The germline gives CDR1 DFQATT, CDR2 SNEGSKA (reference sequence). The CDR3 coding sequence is TGCAGTGCTACACCCTTAGCGGGGGCCACAGATACGCAGTATTTT. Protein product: CSATPLAGATDTQYF.

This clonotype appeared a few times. The DNA for the CDR3 is TGTGCCAGCAGTTTCAGCCCAGCGGGGCCCTACGAGCAGTACTTC. Translated, it gives CASSFSPAGPYEQYF. This chain uses TRBV2 with TRBJ2-7, with TRBD2 matching over 7 bases. The germline V gene has CDR1 SNHLY and CDR2 FYNNEI. Germline trimming cut 5 bases from V and 2 bases from J; bases unmatched to any gene: 9. The CDR3 is made up of 15 amino acids. The full variable domain, completed using reference TRBV2 and TRBJ2-7, is EPEVTQTPSHQVTQMGQEVILRCVPISNHLYFYWYRQILGQKVEFLVSFYNNEISEKSEIFDDQFSVERPDGSNFTLKIRSTKLEDSAMYFCASSFSPAGPYEQYFGPGTRLTVT.

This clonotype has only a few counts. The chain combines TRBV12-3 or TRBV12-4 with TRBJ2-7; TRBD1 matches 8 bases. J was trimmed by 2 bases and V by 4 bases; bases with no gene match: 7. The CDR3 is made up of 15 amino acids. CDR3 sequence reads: CASSSLGTGPYEQYF. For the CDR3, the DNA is TGTGCCAGCAGTTCCCTCGGGACAGGCCCCTACGAGCAGTACTTC.

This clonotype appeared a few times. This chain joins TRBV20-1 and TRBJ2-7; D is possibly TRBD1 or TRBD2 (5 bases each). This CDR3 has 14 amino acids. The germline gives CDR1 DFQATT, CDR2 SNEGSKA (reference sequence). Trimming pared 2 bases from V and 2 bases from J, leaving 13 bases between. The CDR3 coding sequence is TGCAGTGCTAGATACCTGGGGGAGACCTACGAGCAGTACTTC. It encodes CSARYLGETYEQYF.

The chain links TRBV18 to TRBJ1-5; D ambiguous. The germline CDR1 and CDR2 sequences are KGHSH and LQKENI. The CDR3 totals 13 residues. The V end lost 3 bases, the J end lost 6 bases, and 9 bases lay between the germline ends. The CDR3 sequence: CASSPSQAQPQHF. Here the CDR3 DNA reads TGTGCCAGCTCACCTTCCCAAGCTCAGCCCCAGCATTTT.

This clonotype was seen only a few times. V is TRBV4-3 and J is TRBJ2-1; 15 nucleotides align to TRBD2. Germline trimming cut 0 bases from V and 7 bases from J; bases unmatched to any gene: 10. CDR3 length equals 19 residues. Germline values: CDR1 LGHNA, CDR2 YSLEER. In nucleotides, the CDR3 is TGCGCCAGCAGCCAAGATTTGGGACTAGCGGGAGGTTCGGGAAATGAGCAGTTCTTC. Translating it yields CASSQDLGLAGGSGNEQFF.

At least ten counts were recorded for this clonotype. CDR3 region: CASRPPQGTIEQYF. DNA for the CDR3: TGCGCCAGCAGACCCCCCCAGGGGACTATCGAGCAGTACTTC. The chain recombines TRBV5-1 with TRBJ2-7; weak D call: TRBD2 (7 bases). Per germline, CDR1 SGHRS and CDR2 YFSETQ. V shed 5 bases and J shed 6 bases, with 18 bases lying between them. The CDR3 length is 14 residues.

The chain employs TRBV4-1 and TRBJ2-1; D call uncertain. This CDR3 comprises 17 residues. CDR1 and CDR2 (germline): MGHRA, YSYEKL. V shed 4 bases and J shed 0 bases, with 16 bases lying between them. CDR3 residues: CASSPLMAQSSYNEQFF. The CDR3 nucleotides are TGCGCCAGCAGCCCCCTGATGGCACAGAGCTCCTACAATGAGCAGTTCTTC.

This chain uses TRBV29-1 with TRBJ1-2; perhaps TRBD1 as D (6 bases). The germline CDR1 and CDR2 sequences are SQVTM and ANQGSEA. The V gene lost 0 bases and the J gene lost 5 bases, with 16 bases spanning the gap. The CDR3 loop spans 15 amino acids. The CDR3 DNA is TGCAGCGTTGAAGACTCAGGACAGCATTTTTATGGCTACACCTTC. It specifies CSVEDSGQHFYGYTF. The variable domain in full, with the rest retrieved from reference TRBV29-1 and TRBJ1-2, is SAVISQKPSRDICQRGTSLTIQCQVDSQVTMMFWYRQQPGQSLTLIATANQGSEATYESGFVIDKFPISRPNLTFSTLTVSNMSPEDSSIYLCSVEDSGQHFYGYTFGSGTRLTVV.

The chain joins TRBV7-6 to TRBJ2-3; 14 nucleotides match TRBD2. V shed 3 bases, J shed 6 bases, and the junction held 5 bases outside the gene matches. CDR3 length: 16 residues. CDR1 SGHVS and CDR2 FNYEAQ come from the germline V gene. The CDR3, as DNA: TGTGCCAGCAGCTTGACTAGCGGGGGGGCCAGGGATACGCAGTATTTT. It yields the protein CASSLTSGGARDTQYF.

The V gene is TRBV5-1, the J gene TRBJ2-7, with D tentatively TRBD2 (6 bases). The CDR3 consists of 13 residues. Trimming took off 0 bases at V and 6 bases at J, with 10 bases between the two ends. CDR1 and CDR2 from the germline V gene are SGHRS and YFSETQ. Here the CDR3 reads CASSLVEGPEQYF. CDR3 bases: TGCGCCAGCAGCTTGGTGGAGGGGCCCGAGCAGTACTTC.

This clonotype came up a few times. The CDR3 protein is CASSLFAFPEAGANVLTF. The CDR3 DNA reads TGTGCCAGCAGCTTATTTGCCTTTCCCGAAGCTGGGGCCAACGTCCTGACTTTC. The rearrangement links TRBV7-9 to TRBJ2-6; D ambiguous. V lost 2 bases to trimming and J lost 2 bases, with 16 bases between them. The CDR3 consists of 18 residues. Germline lookup yields CDR1 SEHNR and CDR2 FQNEAQ (reference sequence).

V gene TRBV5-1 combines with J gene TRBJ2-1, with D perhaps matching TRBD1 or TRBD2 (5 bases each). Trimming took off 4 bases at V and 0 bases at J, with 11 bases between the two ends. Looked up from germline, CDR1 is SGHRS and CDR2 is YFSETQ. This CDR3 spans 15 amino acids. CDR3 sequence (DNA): TGCGCCAGCAGCGTCGGGACCTACTCCTACAATGAGCAGTTCTTC. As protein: CASSVGTYSYNEQFF.

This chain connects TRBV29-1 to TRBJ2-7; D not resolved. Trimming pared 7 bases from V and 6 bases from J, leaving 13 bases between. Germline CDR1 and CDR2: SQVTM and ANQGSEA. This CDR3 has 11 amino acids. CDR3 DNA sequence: TGCAGCGCCCGGTCAGTTCGCGAGCAGTACTTC. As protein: CSARSVREQYF.

The CDR3, as DNA: TGTGCCATCAAAAGTGAAGCGGGAGGAGTCTACAATGAGCAGTTCTTC. It encodes CAIKSEAGGVYNEQFF. The V and J genes are TRBV10-3 and TRBJ2-1; 9 positions match TRBD2. V trimming: 7 bases; J trimming: 3 bases; junction bases outside the gene matches: 10. Germline V gene sequence: CDR1 ENHRY, CDR2 SYGVKD. This CDR3 has 16 residues.

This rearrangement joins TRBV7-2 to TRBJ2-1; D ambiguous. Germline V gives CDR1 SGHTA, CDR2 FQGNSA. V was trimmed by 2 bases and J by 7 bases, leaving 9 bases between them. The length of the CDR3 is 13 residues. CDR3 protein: CASSLTGWNEQFF. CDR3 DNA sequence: TGTGCCAGCAGCTTAACGGGCTGGAATGAGCAGTTCTTC.

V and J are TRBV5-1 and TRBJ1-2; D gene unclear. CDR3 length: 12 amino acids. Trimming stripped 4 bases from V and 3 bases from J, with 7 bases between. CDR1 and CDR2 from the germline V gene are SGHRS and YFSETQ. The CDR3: CASSADDYGYTF. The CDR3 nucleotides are TGCGCCAGCAGCGCGGACGACTATGGCTACACCTTC.

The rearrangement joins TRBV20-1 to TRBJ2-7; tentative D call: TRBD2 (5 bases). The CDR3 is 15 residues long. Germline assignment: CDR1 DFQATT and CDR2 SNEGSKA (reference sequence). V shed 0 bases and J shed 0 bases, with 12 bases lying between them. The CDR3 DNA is TGCAGTGCTAGAGATATGAGGGCGATCTCCTACGAGCAGTACTTC. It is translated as CSARDMRAISYEQYF.

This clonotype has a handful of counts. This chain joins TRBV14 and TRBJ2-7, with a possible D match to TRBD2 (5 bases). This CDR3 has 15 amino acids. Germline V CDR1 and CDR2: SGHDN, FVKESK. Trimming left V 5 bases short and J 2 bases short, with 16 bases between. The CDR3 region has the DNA TGTGCCAGCAGCTCCCGAGAAGGACTTACCTACGAGCAGTACTTC. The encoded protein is CASSSREGLTYEQYF.